The 27 T cell receptor beta chains reported below all come from one sample, sequenced in a study of radiation and T cells in renal cell carcinoma. Profiled with immunoSEQ multiplex PCR; TCRdb holds only in-frame clones, not every one. The sample has some 120,000 clones; 82% are singletons. Time point given: baseline pretreatment blood. Treatment here: 15 Gy SBRT to primary tumor, nephrectomy 4 weeks later. This specimen was blood, taken from a patient whose treatment included radiotherapy and nephrectomy. These receptors originate from a woman between 55 and 75 years old with renal cell carcinoma.

The genes are TRBV7-9 and TRBJ2-1, with 8 positions matching TRBD1. The length of the CDR3 is 12 residues. V dropped 5 bases and J dropped 10; count of bases not matched to a gene: 4. Germline V gene data show CDR1 as SEHNR and CDR2 as FQNEAQ (reference sequence). DNA of the CDR3: TGTGCCAGCAGCCAGACAGGGGCAGAGCAGTTCTTC. Its translation: CASSQTGAEQFF.

The genes are TRBV6-6 and TRBJ1-1; TRBD1 matches 7 bases. The V and J ends lost 9 bases and 1 base, in that order; junction bases with no gene match: 11. The length of the CDR3 is 15 residues. The germline V gene encodes CDR1 MNHNY and CDR2 SVGAGI (reference sequence). The CDR3 spells CASCEWDRTNTEAFF. CDR3 sequence (DNA): TGTGCCAGTTGTGAATGGGACAGAACGAACACTGAAGCTTTCTTT.

The chain carries TRBV7-9 and TRBJ2-2, with 10 bases aligning to TRBD2. Per germline, CDR1 SEHNR and CDR2 FQNEAQ (reference sequence). This CDR3 is built from 16 residues. V lost 4 bases, J lost 5 bases, and 7 bases stayed unmatched. The CDR3 protein is CASSSGGLARTGELFF. In nucleotides, the CDR3 is TGTGCCAGCAGCTCAGGGGGACTAGCGAGAACCGGGGAGCTGTTTTTT.

This clone was detected only a few times. The gene calls are TRBV4-1 and TRBJ1-5; tentatively, D is TRBD1 (6 bases). The length of the CDR3 is 15 residues. Trimming removed 0 bases from V and 4 bases from J, with 10 bases in between. Germline CDR1 reads MGHRA; CDR2 reads YSYEKL. CDR3 sequence (DNA): TGCGCCAGCAGCCAAGACATTACAGGGAATCAGCCCCAGCATTTT. Protein product: CASSQDITGNQPQHF.

This clone has just one count. The chain combines TRBV5-1 with TRBJ1-4; D is unresolved. Germline V lookup: CDR1 SGHRS, CDR2 YFSETQ. V lost 4 bases and J lost 0, with 10 bases in between. This CDR3 spans 15 amino acids. CDR3 nucleotide sequence: TGCGCCAGCAGCCCGATGGCTGCAACTAATGAAAAACTGTTTTTT. This gives the protein CASSPMAATNEKLFF.

This clone was detected ten times or more. The chain couples TRBV5-6 to TRBJ1-4, with unresolved D. Per germline, CDR1 SGHDT and CDR2 YYEEEE. CDR3 size: 11 residues. Between the trimmed V and J ends, which lost 7 bases and 3 bases, there was a span of 4 bases. CDR3 protein: CASVSNEKLFF. CDR3 nucleotide sequence: TGTGCCAGCGTCTCTAATGAAAAACTGTTTTTT.

This clone was seen more than once but under ten times. The genes are TRBV6-5 and TRBJ2-7; 9 nucleotides agree with TRBD2. This CDR3 is built from 14 residues. With 6 bases clipped from V and 6 bases from J, the junction kept 9 bases outside the gene matches. Germline loops: CDR1 MNHEY, CDR2 SVGAGI. In DNA form, the CDR3 reads TGTGCCAGCAGCCTCGGACTAGCGTCTGGCGAGCAGTACTTC. This gives the protein CASSLGLASGEQYF.

The chain is built from TRBV15 and TRBJ2-5; D is undetermined. V was pared by 0 bases and J by 3 bases, with 8 bases between. The CDR3 is 14 amino acids. Germline V gene data show CDR1 as LNHNV and CDR2 as YYDKDF (reference sequence). The CDR3 sequence is CATSRDQGEETQYF. The DNA for the CDR3 is TGTGCCACCAGCAGAGATCAAGGAGAAGAGACCCAGTACTTC. Combining the CDR3 with reference TRBV15 and TRBJ2-5 gives the whole variable domain DAMVIQNPRYQVTQFGKPVTLSCSQTLNHNVMYWYQQKSSQAPKLLFHYYDKDFNNEADTPDNFQSRRPNTSFCFLDIRSPGLGDTAMYLCATSRDQGEETQYFGPGTRLLVL.

J is TRBJ2-7 and V is TRBV5-6; 7 bases map to TRBD1. Germline V CDR1 and CDR2: SGHDT, YYEEEE. With 0 bases clipped from V and 4 bases from J, the junction kept 4 bases outside the gene matches. This CDR3 has 14 amino acids. The DNA of the CDR3 is TGTGCCAGCAGCTTGGGACAGGGCCTTTACGAGCAGTACTTC. Protein: CASSLGQGLYEQYF. The full variable domain, rest sourced from reference TRBV5-6 and TRBJ2-7, is DAGVTQSPTHLIKTRGQQVTLRCSPKSGHDTVSWYQQALGQGPQFIFQYYEEEERQRGNFPDRFSGHQFPNYSSELNVNALLLGDSALYLCASSLGQGLYEQYFGPGTRLTVT.

The chain joins TRBV13 to TRBJ2-3; TRBD1 might be the D (6 bases). Trimming cost V 4 bases and J 6 bases, with 23 bases left between them. The CDR3 contains 17 residues. Germline V gene data show CDR1 as PRHDT and CDR2 as FYEKMQ (reference sequence). The CDR3 bases are TGTGCCAGCAGCTCGGACCAGGGGCCTCTTGGGTCGGATACGCAGTATTTT. It translates to CASSSDQGPLGSDTQYF.

The chain employs TRBV2 and TRBJ1-5; D unclear. V gave up 6 bases and J gave up 1 base, with 16 bases separating them. This CDR3 has 16 amino acids. CDR1 SNHLY and CDR2 FYNNEI come from the germline V gene. The CDR3 loop reads CASRFGRGLSNQPQHF. The CDR3 DNA reads as TGTGCCAGCAGGTTCGGGCGGGGATTAAGCAATCAGCCCCAGCATTTT.

This chain uses TRBV6-1 with TRBJ1-5; D is undetermined. CDR1 is MNHNS, CDR2 SASEGT, per germline. Trimming left V 6 bases short and J 4 bases short, with 13 bases between. This CDR3 has 14 amino acids. The CDR3 spells CASRADSGNQPQHF. The CDR3 nucleotides are TGTGCCAGCAGAGCGGATTCGGGAAATCAGCCCCAGCATTTT.

This clone appeared a single time. This chain uses TRBV6-1 with TRBJ2-3; a weak D match, TRBD2 (5 bases). The CDR3 extends over 15 amino acids. The germline V and J ends were trimmed by 5 bases and 4 bases, with 16 bases remaining between them. Germline V lookup: CDR1 MNHNS, CDR2 SASEGT. The CDR3 DNA is TGTGCCAGCAGTTTCTTAAGCGGTAGGGCAGATACGCAGTATTTT. Translation gives CASSFLSGRADTQYF.

The chain recombines TRBV19 with TRBJ1-5; TRBD1 agrees at 11 bases. CDR3 size: 16 residues. CDR1 is LNHDA and CDR2 is SQIVND in the germline V gene (reference sequence). Trimming removed 6 bases from V and 2 bases from J; junction bases left unmatched: 6. The CDR3 DNA reads as TGTGCCAGTAGCCGGACAGGGGGCTGGGGCAATCAGCCCCAGCATTTT. Translating it yields CASSRTGGWGNQPQHF. The full variable domain, rest sourced from reference TRBV19 and TRBJ1-5, is DGGITQSPKYLFRKEGQNVTLSCEQNLNHDAMYWYRQDPGQGLRLIYYSQIVNDFQKGDIAEGYSVSREKKESFPLTVTSAQKNPTAFYLCASSRTGGWGNQPQHFGDGTRLSIL.

This rearrangement joins TRBV2 to TRBJ1-2, with D possibly being TRBD1 (6 bases). V lost 2 bases and J lost 7, with 11 bases in between. CDR3 size: 13 residues. CDR1 and CDR2 from the germline V gene are SNHLY and FYNNEI. The CDR3 sequence is CASSEPGAVGYTF. The CDR3 DNA sequence: TGTGCCAGCAGTGAACCGGGGGCGGTTGGCTACACCTTC.

This sequence joins TRBV28 and TRBJ1-1; TRBD1 agrees at 9 bases. From germline, CDR1 is MDHEN and CDR2 SYDVKM. J was trimmed by 5 bases and V by 5 bases; bases with no gene match: 9. This CDR3 has 15 residues. CDR3 in DNA: TGTGCCAGCAGTCCGGGACAGGGAAGAGGAACTGAAGCTTTCTTT. It yields the protein CASSPGQGRGTEAFF.

This rearrangement joins TRBV30 to TRBJ2-7; 8 nucleotides match TRBD1. The CDR3 is 15 amino acids. V gave up 2 bases and J gave up 6 bases; unmatched junction bases: 12. Germline values: CDR1 GTSNPN, CDR2 SVGIG (reference sequence). CDR3 region: CAWSSSRQGKSEQYF. As DNA, the CDR3 is TGTGCCTGGAGTTCATCCCGACAGGGGAAAAGCGAGCAGTACTTC.

This chain joins TRBV5-6 and TRBJ2-1; possibly TRBD1 for D (5 bases). With 4 bases removed from V and 5 bases from J, the gap between germline ends came to 28 bases. The CDR3 runs to 19 residues. Per the germline V gene, CDR1 is SGHDT and CDR2 is YYEEEE. The CDR3: CASSRPGPFTGAAHNEQFF. In nucleotides, the CDR3 is TGTGCCAGCAGCCGTCCCGGCCCCTTTACAGGTGCAGCCCACAATGAGCAGTTCTTC.

This chain connects TRBV18 to TRBJ2-1, with D possibly matching TRBD1 (6 bases). From germline, CDR1 is KGHSH and CDR2 LQKENI. This CDR3 has 14 residues. V lost 1 base to trimming and J lost 9 bases, with 13 bases between them. This chain's CDR3 is CASSPLRDTGEQFF. CDR3 DNA sequence: TGTGCCAGCTCACCACTCCGGGACACTGGTGAGCAGTTCTTC. The variable domain in full, completed from reference TRBV18 and TRBJ2-1, reads NAGVMQNPRHLVRRRGQEARLRCSPMKGHSHVYWYRQLPEEGLKFMVYLQKENIIDESGMPKERFSAEFPKEGPSILRIQQVVRGDSAAYFCASSPLRDTGEQFFGPGTRLTVL.

V is TRBV6-5 and J is TRBJ2-1; unclear D gene. V was trimmed by 3 bases and J by 0 bases, leaving 9 bases between them. Germline CDR1 MNHEY, CDR2 SVGAGI. This CDR3 comprises 15 residues. The CDR3 DNA is TGTGCCAGCAGTTATGTGGCCAGCTCCTACAATGAGCAGTTCTTC. Translating it yields CASSYVASSYNEQFF.

The V call is TRBV27, the J call TRBJ2-5, with D perhaps given as TRBD1 or TRBD2 (5 bases each). The V and J ends lost 3 bases and 9 bases respectively, with 17 bases between them. Germline V gene sequence: CDR1 MNHEY, CDR2 SMNVEV (reference sequence). The CDR3 is made up of 14 amino acids. The CDR3: CASSFVRDPAAQYF. The DNA for the CDR3 is TGTGCCAGCAGTTTCGTCAGGGACCCAGCGGCCCAGTACTTC.

This clone was recorded once. The chain uses TRBV7-2 and TRBJ1-2, with 9 bases matching TRBD1. The V gene end was trimmed by 5 bases and the J gene end by 4 bases; junction bases not matched to a gene: 8. This CDR3 region has 15 residues. Germline loops: CDR1 SGHTA, CDR2 FQGNSA. As DNA, the CDR3 is TGTGCCAGCAGCAATAGACAGGGGGAAATCTATGGCTACACCTTC. This translates into CASSNRQGEIYGYTF.

The CDR3 DNA follows: TGTGCCAGCAGCCCGACAGGGCGTACTGGCTACACCTTC. As protein: CASSPTGRTGYTF. The V gene is TRBV5-8, the J gene TRBJ1-2, with TRBD1 matching over 7 bases. The CDR3 extends over 13 amino acids. The germline V gene encodes CDR1 SGHTS and CDR2 YDEGEE. V was pared by 4 bases and J by 7 bases, with 7 bases of the junction left unmatched.

The chain employs TRBV6-1 and TRBJ2-7; TRBD2 might be the D (7 bases). Germline assignment: CDR1 MNHNS and CDR2 SASEGT. The CDR3 is made up of 17 amino acids. The V end lost 3 bases, the J end lost 3 bases, and 21 bases lay between the germline ends. The chain's CDR3 is CASSDNFGGAGYYEQYF. CDR3 coding DNA: TGTGCCAGCAGTGATAATTTTGGGGGGGCAGGATACTACGAGCAGTACTTC.

The chain has TRBV25-1 and TRBJ2-2; D uncertain. From germline, CDR1 is MGHDK and CDR2 SYGVNS. V was clipped by 3 bases and J by 2 bases, with 10 bases between them. CDR3 length equals 15 residues. CDR3 coding DNA: TGTGCCAGCAGTGACCCGTTAACAAACACCGGGGAGCTGTTTTTT. Its protein product is CASSDPLTNTGELFF.

The chain combines TRBV4-1 with TRBJ2-5; perhaps TRBD1 as D (6 bases). The CDR3 covers 13 residues. From germline, CDR1 is MGHRA and CDR2 YSYEKL. V was clipped by 1 base and J by 4 bases, with 7 bases between them. For the CDR3, the DNA is TGCGCCAGCAGCCAAGGGGGGCGAGAGACCCAGTACTTC. It encodes CASSQGGRETQYF.

This chain joins TRBV5-1 and TRBJ2-7; D is ambiguous. The CDR3 loop spans 14 amino acids. The germline gives CDR1 SGHRS, CDR2 YFSETQ. V lost 0 bases and J lost 0, with 7 bases in between. The DNA for the CDR3 is TGCGCCAGCAGCTTGGACGGGCGCTCCTACGAGCAGTACTTC. Translation: CASSLDGRSYEQYF.